This paragraph reports one T cell receptor beta chain. The conserved phenylalanine or tryptophan is not found at the CDR3 terminus, so this likely reflects a read error. The limits of the CDR3 on the DNA are not certain, so only TCRdb's listed CDR3 is given. Researchers used genomic DNA as the template to profile TCR beta VDJ and CDR3. A single record per CDR3 protein comes from TCRdb applying MiXCR to the reads. The sample holds roughly 500,000 distinct CDR3 sequences, roughly a third seen once. This record comes from a study of CD8+CD57+ T cells in acquired aplastic anemia. In the study overall: An average of roughly 3 ug of DNA was obtained from sorted CD4+ and CD8+ cells.

Both ends counted, the CDR3 spans 8 residues. Per the germline V gene, CDR1 is SEHNR and CDR2 is FQNEAQ (reference sequence). Sequenced patients had shown CD8+CD57+ cell expansion by flow cytometry. The clonotype comes from a human donor with aplastic anemia. The chain couples TRBV7-9 to TRBJ2-6. Sequenced input: sorted CD4+, CD8+, or CD8+CD57+ T cells (not recorded which) from PBMCs. CDR3 sequence: CASSLVSG.